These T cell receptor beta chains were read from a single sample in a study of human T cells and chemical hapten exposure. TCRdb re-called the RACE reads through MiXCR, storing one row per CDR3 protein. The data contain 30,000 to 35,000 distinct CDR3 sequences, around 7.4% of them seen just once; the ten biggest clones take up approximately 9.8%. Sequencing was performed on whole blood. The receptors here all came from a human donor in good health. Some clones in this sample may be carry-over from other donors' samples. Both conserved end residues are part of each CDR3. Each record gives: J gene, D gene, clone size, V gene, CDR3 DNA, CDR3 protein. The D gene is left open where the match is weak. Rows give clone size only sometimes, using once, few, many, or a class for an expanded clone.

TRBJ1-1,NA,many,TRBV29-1,TGCAGCGTTGATTGGGGACGGAACACTGAAGCTTTCTTT,CSVDWGRNTEAFF
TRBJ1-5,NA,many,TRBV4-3,TGCGCCAGCAGCCAAGATGGTAGGGGAGGGAGCAATCAGCCCCAGCATTTT,CASSQDGRGGSNQPQHF
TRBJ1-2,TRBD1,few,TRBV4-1,TGCGCCAGCAGCCAAGGGACAGGGGGCGCTTGGTATGGCTACACCTTC,CASSQGTGGAWYGYTF
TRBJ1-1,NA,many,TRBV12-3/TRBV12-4,TGTGCCAGCAGTTTATTGCTGAACACTGAAGCTTTCTTT,CASSLLLNTEAFF
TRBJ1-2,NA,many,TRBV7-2,TGTGCCAGCAGCTTTGGGGGGAGAGGCTACACCTTC,CASSFGGRGYTF
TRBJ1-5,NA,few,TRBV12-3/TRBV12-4,TGTGCCAGCAGTTTCTCGGGGAGCAATCAGCCCCAGCATTTT,CASSFSGSNQPQHF
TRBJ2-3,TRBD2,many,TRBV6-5,TGTGCCAGCAGTTACTCGATACAGACTAGCGGATACACAGATACGCAGTATTTT,CASSYSIQTSGYTDTQYF
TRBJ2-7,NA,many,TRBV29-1,TGCAGCGTTGGGGGCATGGCGGATTCTAGCTCCTACGAGCAGTACTTC,CSVGGMADSSSYEQYF
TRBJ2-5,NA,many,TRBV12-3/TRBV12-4,TGTGCCAGCAAACGGAATAGGGAGCAAGAGACCCAGTACTTC,CASKRNREQETQYF
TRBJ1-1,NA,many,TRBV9,TGTGCCAGCAGCCTAATGACCACAGGGTTCGGCACTGAAGCTTTCTTT,CASSLMTTGFGTEAFF
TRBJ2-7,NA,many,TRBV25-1,TGTGCCAGCAGTGACCAAACCGTCTACGAGCAGTACTTC,CASSDQTVYEQYF
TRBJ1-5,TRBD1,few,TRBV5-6,TGTGCCAGCAGCTCGACAGGGGGGATGAATCAGCCCCAGCATTTT,CASSSTGGMNQPQHF
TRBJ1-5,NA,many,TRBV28,TGTGCCAGCAGAGGAAGAGACGGGGCGAATCAGCCCCAGCATTTT,CASRGRDGANQPQHF
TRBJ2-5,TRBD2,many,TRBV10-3,TGTGCCATCCCCGGATGGGGGGGAGGGGAGACCCAGTACTTC,CAIPGWGGGETQYF
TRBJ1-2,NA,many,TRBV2,TGTGCCAGCAGTGAGAAGGGGGCTAACTATGGCTACACCTTC,CASSEKGANYGYTF
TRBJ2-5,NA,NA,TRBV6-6,TGTGCCAGCAGTTACGGGGATCAAGAGACCCAGTACTTC,CASSYGDQETQYF
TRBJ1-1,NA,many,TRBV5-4,TGTGCCAGCAGCCCAAGTGTCCCGGGGGGGACTGAAGCTTTCTTT,CASSPSVPGGTEAFF
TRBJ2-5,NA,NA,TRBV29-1,TGCAGCGTGAACAACAGAGAGACCCAGTACTTC,CSVNNRETQYF
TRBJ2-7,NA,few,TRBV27,TGTGCCAGCAGCCCGGGACACTGCTACGAGCAGTACTTC,CASSPGHCYEQYF
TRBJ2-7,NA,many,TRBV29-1,TGCAGCGTTGAAGAGATGGCAGACGGGCAGTACTTC,CSVEEMADGQYF
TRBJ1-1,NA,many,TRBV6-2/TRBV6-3,TGTGCCAGCAGTTATAATTACCTTTCTGAAGCTTTCTTT,CASSYNYLSEAFF
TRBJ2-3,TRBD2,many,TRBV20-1,TGCAGTGCTCCCAGAACTAGCGGGCCAGATACGCAGTATTTT,CSAPRTSGPDTQYF
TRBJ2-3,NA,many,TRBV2,TGTGCCAGCAGAACAGGGTTTGATACGCAGTATTTT,CASRTGFDTQYF
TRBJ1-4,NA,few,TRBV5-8,TGTGCCAGCAGCCCCACCACCTTCCAGGCCGGTAATGAAAAACTGTTTTTT,CASSPTTFQAGNEKLFF
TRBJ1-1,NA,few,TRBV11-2,TGTGCCAGCAGCCGGGACTTCCCTCTGGCCACTGAAGCTTTCTTT,CASSRDFPLATEAFF
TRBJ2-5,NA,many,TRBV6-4,TGTGCCAGCAGTGACTCGAAGGAGACCCAGTACTTC,CASSDSKETQYF
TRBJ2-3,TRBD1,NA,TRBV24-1,TGTGCCACCAGTGATCCAAAATATATCCCAGGACAGGGAGGCACAGATACGCAGTATTTT,CATSDPKYIPGQGGTDTQYF
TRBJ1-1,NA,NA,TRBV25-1,TGTGCCAGCAGTGACAGGGGAGGCATGAACACTGAAGCTTTCTTT,CASSDRGGMNTEAFF
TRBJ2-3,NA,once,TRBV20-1,TGCAGTGCTAGAGGGCAGCCCAGGTCCGCTTTCACAGATACGCAGTATTTT,CSARGQPRSAFTDTQYF
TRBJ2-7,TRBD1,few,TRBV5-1,TGCGCCAGCAGCTTGGCACAGGGGAGCGCCTACGAGCAGTACTTC,CASSLAQGSAYEQYF
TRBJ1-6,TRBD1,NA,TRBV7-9,TGTGCCAGCAGCCGGGGACAGGGAAATTCACCCCTCCACTTT,CASSRGQGNSPLHF
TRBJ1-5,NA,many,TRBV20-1,TGCAGTGCTAGTGGTCGGAATCAGCCCCAGCATTTT,CSASGRNQPQHF
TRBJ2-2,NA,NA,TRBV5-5,TGTGCCAGCAGCCAACCAGGGGGGGGATTGTCCGGGGAGCTGTTTTTT,CASSQPGGGLSGELFF
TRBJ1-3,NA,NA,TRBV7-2,TGTGCCAGCAGCCCAGGTTATGAAGGAAACACCATATATTTT,CASSPGYEGNTIYF
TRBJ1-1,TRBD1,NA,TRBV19,TGTGCCATTAAGCCGGGACAGGGTTCATTGGAAGCTTTCTTT,CAIKPGQGSLEAFF
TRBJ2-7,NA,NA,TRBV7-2,TGTGCCAGCAGCCCCCCCGGTGCCTACGAGCAGTACTTC,CASSPPGAYEQYF
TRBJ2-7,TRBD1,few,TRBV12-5,TGTGCTAGTGGTTTGGTGATGTCCGGGACAGGGGTCGACGAGCAGTACTTC,CASGLVMSGTGVDEQYF
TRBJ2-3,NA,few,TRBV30,TGTGCCTGGAGTGTTCGGGCAGATACGCAGTATTTT,CAWSVRADTQYF
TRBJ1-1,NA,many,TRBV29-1,TGCAGCGCTGACATTGCGGCCACTGAAGCTTTCTTT,CSADIAATEAFF
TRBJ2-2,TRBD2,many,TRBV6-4,TGTGCCAGCAGTGGTCTAGCGGGAGCGAACACCGGGGAGCTGTTTTTT,CASSGLAGANTGELFF
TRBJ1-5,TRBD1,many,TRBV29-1,TGCAGCGCCGGTGGAGGGGGCATGCAGCCCCAGCATTTT,CSAGGGGMQPQHF
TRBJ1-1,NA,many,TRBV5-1,TGCGCCAGCAGCTTGTATGGGACTGAAGCTTTCTTT,CASSLYGTEAFF
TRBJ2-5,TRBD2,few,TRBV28,TGTGCCACCAGACGCTGGACTAGCGGGAGCCGTCAAGAGACCCAGTACTTC,CATRRWTSGSRQETQYF
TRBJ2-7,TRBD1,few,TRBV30,TGTGCCTGGAGTCCCCCTGGGACAGTCTACGAGCAGTACTTC,CAWSPPGTVYEQYF
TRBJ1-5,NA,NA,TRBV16,TGTGCCAGCAGCCGAACCGGGGGTTTGGATCAGCCCCAGCATTTT,CASSRTGGLDQPQHF
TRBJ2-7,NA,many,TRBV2,TGTGCCAGCAGTGAAGTTAACTTACAGTCCTACGAGCAGTACTTC,CASSEVNLQSYEQYF
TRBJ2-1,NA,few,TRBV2,TGTGCCAGCAGTGAATGGTCCGGGACACGATACAATGAGCAGTTCTTC,CASSEWSGTRYNEQFF
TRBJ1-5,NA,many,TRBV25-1,TGTGCCAGCAGTGAACCGGGCAATCAGCCCCAGCATTTT,CASSEPGNQPQHF
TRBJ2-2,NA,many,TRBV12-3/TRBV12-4,TGTGCCAGCAGTCCCAGCCGGGGGTCCACCGGGGAGCTGTTTTTT,CASSPSRGSTGELFF
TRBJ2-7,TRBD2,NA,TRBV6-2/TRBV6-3,TGTGCCAGCAGTTACGATGAACTAGCGGGAGTCGAGCAGTACTTC,CASSYDELAGVEQYF
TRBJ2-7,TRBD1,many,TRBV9,TGTGCCAGCAGCCCGGGACAGAACTCCTACGAGCAGTACTTC,CASSPGQNSYEQYF
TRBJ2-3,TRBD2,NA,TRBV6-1,TGTGCCAGCACCGCTAGCGGGAGAACAGATACGCAGTATTTT,CASTASGRTDTQYF
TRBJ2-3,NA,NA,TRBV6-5,TGTGCCAGCAGTCCCTCCTCAGACAGGTCCCCCACAGATACGCAGTATTTT,CASSPSSDRSPTDTQYF